A selection of T cell receptor beta chains follows, all from one sample in a study of cytomegalovirus exposure and HLA in healthy donors. Data came from immunoSEQ multiplex PCR; TCRdb stores just in-frame clones and leaves some out. The sample includes more than 300,000 clones, 86% of them seen just once. Sample: PBMCs. These TCRs come from a woman under 30 in good health and CMV-seronegative. The CDR3 runs from the conserved cysteine through the conserved F or W. Fields, in order: V gene, J gene, clone size, D gene, CDR3 protein, CDR3 DNA. A D gene is named only where the DNA matches it firmly. Where a row states a size, it is once, few, many or the class of an expanded clone; other rows omit it.

V gene: TRBV4-1
J gene: TRBJ2-7
clone size: NA
D gene: TRBD2
CDR3 protein: CASSQPRLAGYNEQYF
CDR3 DNA: TGCGCCAGCAGCCAACCCAGACTAGCGGGTTATAACGAGCAGTACTTC

V gene: TRBV18
J gene: TRBJ2-6
clone size: NA
D gene: TRBD1
CDR3 protein: CASSPPGQRSGANVLTF
CDR3 DNA: TGTGCCAGCTCACCGCCGGGACAGAGATCTGGGGCCAACGTCCTGACTTTC

V gene: TRBV28
J gene: TRBJ2-7
clone size: NA
D gene: NA
CDR3 protein: CASSRVQIYEQYF
CDR3 DNA: TGTGCCAGCAGTCGGGTCCAAATCTACGAGCAGTACTTC

V gene: TRBV6-5
J gene: TRBJ1-4
clone size: NA
D gene: TRBD1
CDR3 protein: CASSPETGIKKLFF
CDR3 DNA: TGTGCCAGCAGTCCGGAGACAGGGATCAAAAAACTGTTTTTT

V gene: TRBV15
J gene: TRBJ1-1
clone size: NA
D gene: TRBD1
CDR3 protein: CATSSALTGVTEAFF
CDR3 DNA: TGTGCCACCAGCAGCGCCTTAACAGGGGTCACTGAAGCTTTCTTT

V gene: TRBV7-9
J gene: TRBJ2-3
clone size: once
D gene: TRBD2
CDR3 protein: CASSIGLAGSGDTQYF
CDR3 DNA: TGTGCCAGCAGCATCGGACTAGCAGGGTCCGGAGATACGCAGTATTTT

V gene: TRBV5-1
J gene: TRBJ2-3
clone size: NA
D gene: NA
CDR3 protein: CASRPRQATDTQYF
CDR3 DNA: TGCGCCAGCAGACCAAGACAGGCTACAGATACGCAGTATTTT

V gene: TRBV4-3
J gene: TRBJ1-2
clone size: NA
D gene: NA
CDR3 protein: CASSQVQAPDGYTF
CDR3 DNA: TGCGCCAGCAGCCAAGTACAGGCGCCGGATGGCTACACCTTC

V gene: TRBV7-5
J gene: TRBJ2-3
clone size: NA
D gene: NA
CDR3 protein: CARSFGQGVGTDTQYF
CDR3 DNA: TGTGCCAGAAGCTTCGGACAGGGGGTAGGCACAGATACGCAGTATTTT

V gene: TRBV6-6
J gene: TRBJ2-7
clone size: NA
D gene: TRBD2
CDR3 protein: CASSFTSGEYEQYF
CDR3 DNA: TGTGCCAGCAGTTTTACTAGCGGAGAGTACGAGCAGTACTTC

V gene: TRBV13
J gene: TRBJ2-7
clone size: NA
D gene: NA
CDR3 protein: CASSPTSGDEQYF
CDR3 DNA: TGTGCCAGCAGCCCCACTAGTGGAGACGAGCAGTACTTC

V gene: TRBV27
J gene: TRBJ2-7
clone size: NA
D gene: NA
CDR3 protein: CASSRAGPSYEQYF
CDR3 DNA: TGTGCCAGCAGTCGGGCGGGTCCCTCCTACGAGCAGTACTTC

V gene: TRBV19
J gene: TRBJ2-5
clone size: once
D gene: NA
CDR3 protein: CASRQVGETQYF
CDR3 DNA: TGTGCCAGCAGACAGGTCGGGGAGACCCAGTACTTC

V gene: TRBV30
J gene: TRBJ2-3
clone size: once
D gene: TRBD2
CDR3 protein: CAWSSGTRGDTQYF
CDR3 DNA: TGTGCCTGGAGTAGCGGGACCCGCGGAGATACGCAGTATTTT

V gene: TRBV7-9
J gene: TRBJ2-7
clone size: NA
D gene: TRBD2
CDR3 protein: CASSPIAGETSYEQYF
CDR3 DNA: TGTGCCAGCAGCCCAATAGCGGGAGAGACCTCCTACGAGCAGTACTTC

V gene: TRBV11-2
J gene: TRBJ2-1
clone size: NA
D gene: NA
CDR3 protein: CASSLDRETPYNEQFF
CDR3 DNA: TGTGCCAGCAGCTTAGATCGGGAAACGCCCTACAATGAGCAGTTCTTC

V gene: TRBV7-3
J gene: TRBJ2-5
clone size: NA
D gene: NA
CDR3 protein: CASSLMAGSETQYF
CDR3 DNA: TGTGCCAGCAGCTTAATGGCAGGATCAGAGACCCAGTACTTC

V gene: TRBV6-5
J gene: TRBJ1-1
clone size: NA
D gene: NA
CDR3 protein: CASSYLGQQNTEAFF
CDR3 DNA: TGTGCCAGCAGTTACCTCGGACAACAGAACACTGAAGCTTTCTTT

V gene: TRBV6-1
J gene: TRBJ2-3
clone size: NA
D gene: TRBD2
CDR3 protein: CASSGGGLAVFTDTQYF
CDR3 DNA: TGTGCCAGCAGTGGGGGGGGACTAGCGGTATTCACAGATACGCAGTATTTT

V gene: TRBV6-5
J gene: TRBJ2-7
clone size: NA
D gene: TRBD2
CDR3 protein: CASRRTSGNLGEQYF
CDR3 DNA: TGTGCCAGCAGGCGGACTAGCGGGAACCTCGGCGAGCAGTACTTC

V gene: TRBV10-3
J gene: TRBJ2-1
clone size: NA
D gene: TRBD1
CDR3 protein: CAISESTGGHYNEQFF
CDR3 DNA: TGTGCCATCAGTGAGTCGACAGGGGGTCACTACAATGAGCAGTTCTTC

V gene: TRBV4-1
J gene: TRBJ2-7
clone size: NA
D gene: NA
CDR3 protein: CASTHPGGEQYF
CDR3 DNA: TGCGCCAGCACCCACCCCGGTGGTGAGCAGTACTTC

V gene: TRBV6-5
J gene: TRBJ1-1
clone size: NA
D gene: NA
CDR3 protein: CASSLLQGREAFF
CDR3 DNA: TGTGCCAGCAGTTTGTTGCAGGGTCGAGAAGCTTTCTTT

V gene: TRBV7-3
J gene: TRBJ2-7
clone size: few
D gene: TRBD2
CDR3 protein: CASSSHRLAGAIGQYF
CDR3 DNA: TGTGCCAGCAGCTCACACCGACTAGCGGGAGCGATTGGGCAGTACTTC

V gene: TRBV19
J gene: TRBJ2-4
clone size: NA
D gene: TRBD1
CDR3 protein: CASSFGQGRNIQYF
CDR3 DNA: TGTGCCAGTAGTTTTGGACAGGGCCGAAACATTCAGTACTTC

V gene: TRBV5-1
J gene: TRBJ2-1
clone size: NA
D gene: NA
CDR3 protein: CASSWGGSPYNEQFF
CDR3 DNA: TGCGCCAGCAGCTGGGGAGGCAGTCCCTACAATGAGCAGTTCTTC

V gene: TRBV5-1
J gene: TRBJ2-3
clone size: NA
D gene: TRBD2
CDR3 protein: CASSSTSGGRQTDTQYF
CDR3 DNA: TGCGCCAGCAGCTCTACTAGCGGGGGTCGGCAAACAGATACGCAGTATTTT

V gene: TRBV2
J gene: TRBJ2-7
clone size: NA
D gene: TRBD1
CDR3 protein: CASRARQGSRNEQYF
CDR3 DNA: TGTGCCAGCAGGGCCCGACAGGGCAGCCGGAACGAGCAGTACTTC

V gene: TRBV6-5
J gene: TRBJ2-6
clone size: NA
D gene: TRBD1
CDR3 protein: CASSYWQGVGANVLTF
CDR3 DNA: TGTGCCAGCAGTTACTGGCAGGGGGTCGGGGCCAACGTCCTGACTTTC

V gene: TRBV27
J gene: TRBJ1-1
clone size: once
D gene: TRBD1
CDR3 protein: CASSFTGGTEAFF
CDR3 DNA: TGTGCCAGCAGTTTCACAGGGGGCACTGAAGCTTTCTTT

V gene: TRBV19
J gene: TRBJ1-2
clone size: few
D gene: TRBD1
CDR3 protein: CASRETGTGMTGYTF
CDR3 DNA: TGTGCCAGTAGGGAAACCGGGACAGGGATGACTGGCTACACCTTC

V gene: TRBV4-2
J gene: TRBJ2-5
clone size: NA
D gene: TRBD1
CDR3 protein: CASSQETGQEETQYF
CDR3 DNA: TGTGCCAGCAGCCAAGAGACGGGACAGGAAGAGACCCAGTACTTC

V gene: TRBV6-5
J gene: TRBJ2-7
clone size: NA
D gene: TRBD2
CDR3 protein: CASSSSRGAGVDEQYF
CDR3 DNA: TGTGCCAGCAGTTCATCCAGGGGAGCGGGAGTCGACGAGCAGTACTTC

V gene: TRBV4-3
J gene: TRBJ2-7
clone size: NA
D gene: TRBD2
CDR3 protein: CASSQDSGRANEQYF
CDR3 DNA: TGCGCCAGCAGCCAGGATAGCGGGAGGGCCAATGAGCAGTACTTC

V gene: TRBV7-2
J gene: TRBJ2-7
clone size: NA
D gene: TRBD2
CDR3 protein: CASSLVAQASGAYEQYF
CDR3 DNA: TGTGCCAGCAGCTTAGTCGCCCAGGCTAGCGGGGCCTACGAGCAGTACTTC

V gene: TRBV6-4
J gene: TRBJ2-7
clone size: NA
D gene: NA
CDR3 protein: CASSPLQEQYF
CDR3 DNA: TGTGCCAGCAGTCCCCTACAGGAGCAGTACTTC

V gene: TRBV19
J gene: TRBJ2-2
clone size: once
D gene: TRBD1
CDR3 protein: CASTSVRDRGRGELFF
CDR3 DNA: TGTGCCAGTACCTCCGTTCGGGACAGGGGACGAGGGGAGCTGTTTTTT

V gene: TRBV7-2
J gene: TRBJ2-1
clone size: NA
D gene: NA
CDR3 protein: CASSWDRGNEQFF
CDR3 DNA: TGTGCCAGCAGCTGGGATAGGGGCAATGAGCAGTTCTTC

V gene: TRBV5-1
J gene: TRBJ2-2
clone size: few
D gene: TRBD2
CDR3 protein: CASSFLAGERSPGELFF
CDR3 DNA: TGCGCCAGCAGCTTTTTAGCGGGAGAACGGTCTCCCGGGGAGCTGTTTTTT

V gene: TRBV25-1
J gene: TRBJ2-1
clone size: few
D gene: TRBD2
CDR3 protein: CASHTSGRQFF
CDR3 DNA: TGTGCCAGCCATACTAGCGGGAGGCAGTTCTTC

V gene: TRBV29-1
J gene: TRBJ2-7
clone size: NA
D gene: TRBD1
CDR3 protein: CSVDRSGGAGYEQYF
CDR3 DNA: TGCAGCGTTGACAGGTCAGGGGGCGCGGGCTACGAGCAGTACTTC

V gene: TRBV7-2
J gene: TRBJ1-1
clone size: NA
D gene: TRBD1
CDR3 protein: CASSPGQGYLETEAFF
CDR3 DNA: TGTGCCAGCAGTCCCGGACAGGGTTATTTGGAGACTGAAGCTTTCTTT

V gene: TRBV18
J gene: TRBJ2-7
clone size: few
D gene: TRBD1
CDR3 protein: CASSPGQVTEQYF
CDR3 DNA: TGTGCCAGCTCCCCGGGACAGGTGACCGAGCAGTACTTC

V gene: TRBV5-6
J gene: TRBJ2-5
clone size: NA
D gene: TRBD1
CDR3 protein: CASSPIQGYQETQYF
CDR3 DNA: TGTGCCAGCAGCCCTATACAGGGGTATCAAGAGACCCAGTACTTC

V gene: TRBV4-3
J gene: TRBJ2-4
clone size: NA
D gene: NA
CDR3 protein: CASSQDPSGGPGAIQYF
CDR3 DNA: TGCGCCAGCAGCCAAGATCCTTCGGGAGGCCCAGGGGCCATTCAGTACTTC

V gene: TRBV25-1
J gene: TRBJ2-2
clone size: NA
D gene: NA
CDR3 protein: CASSEGHPNTGELFF
CDR3 DNA: TGTGCCAGCAGTGAAGGGCACCCGAACACCGGGGAGCTGTTTTTT

V gene: TRBV4-2
J gene: TRBJ2-1
clone size: NA
D gene: TRBD2
CDR3 protein: CASSQDRNSGSPQFF
CDR3 DNA: TGTGCCAGCAGCCAAGATCGTAATAGCGGGAGTCCGCAGTTCTTC

V gene: TRBV7-9
J gene: TRBJ2-2
clone size: once
D gene: NA
CDR3 protein: CASGGQMNTGELFF
CDR3 DNA: TGTGCCAGCGGAGGACAGATGAACACCGGGGAGCTGTTTTTT

V gene: TRBV5-4
J gene: TRBJ2-3
clone size: NA
D gene: TRBD2
CDR3 protein: CASSLGLAGSSTDTQYF
CDR3 DNA: TGTGCCAGCAGCTTGGGACTAGCGGGAAGCAGCACAGATACGCAGTATTTT

V gene: TRBV30
J gene: TRBJ1-2
clone size: NA
D gene: NA
CDR3 protein: CAGRQGNYGYTF
CDR3 DNA: TGTGCCGGGAGGCAGGGGAACTATGGCTACACCTTC

V gene: TRBV7-9
J gene: TRBJ2-7
clone size: few
D gene: TRBD2
CDR3 protein: CASSPSGRVAYEQYF
CDR3 DNA: TGTGCCAGCAGCCCCAGCGGGAGGGTCGCCTACGAGCAGTACTTC

V gene: TRBV29-1
J gene: TRBJ2-2
clone size: NA
D gene: TRBD1
CDR3 protein: CSVPGGRANTGELFF
CDR3 DNA: TGCAGCGTTCCAGGGGGCAGGGCCAACACCGGGGAGCTGTTTTTT

V gene: TRBV7-2
J gene: TRBJ2-7
clone size: NA
D gene: TRBD2
CDR3 protein: CASSLLAGGPTYEQYF
CDR3 DNA: TGTGCCAGCAGCTTATTGGCGGGAGGGCCGACCTACGAGCAGTACTTC

V gene: TRBV27
J gene: TRBJ1-2
clone size: NA
D gene: NA
CDR3 protein: CASSLSQYGYGYTF
CDR3 DNA: TGTGCCAGCAGTTTATCCCAATACGGGTATGGCTACACCTTC

V gene: TRBV14
J gene: TRBJ2-7
clone size: NA
D gene: NA
CDR3 protein: CASSPTEYLGVPYEQYF
CDR3 DNA: TGTGCCAGCAGCCCCACCGAGTATCTAGGGGTACCCTACGAGCAGTACTTC